Following are 20 T cell receptor beta chains from one sample sequenced in a study of blood T cell repertoires in COVID-19. The method was immunoSEQ multiplex PCR; TCRdb's version includes in-frame clones alone and lacks a portion of them. Of roughly 200,000 clones in the sample, about 83% were seen once. The sample comprised peripheral blood. The receptors originated from a human donor in a cohort sampled during active COVID-19.

The count of this clone is one. V gene TRBV3-1 (or the pseudogene TRBV3-2) combines with J gene TRBJ2-6; no firm D call. Trimming cost V 4 bases and J 0 bases, with 7 bases left between them. CDR3 length: 15 residues. CDR1 LGHDT and CDR2 YNNKEL come from the germline V gene (reference sequence). The CDR3 here is CASSLSGSGANVLTF. For the CDR3, the DNA is TGTGCCAGCAGCCTTTCGGGCTCTGGGGCCAACGTCCTGACTTTC.

CDR3 coding DNA: TGTGCCAGTACCCGGGACAGCCCCAACACTGAAGCTTTCTTT. It encodes CASTRDSPNTEAFF. The chain links TRBV19 to TRBJ1-1; 7 bases are a match to TRBD1. Germline-derived CDR1 and CDR2 are LNHDA and SQIVND (reference sequence). Trimming took 7 bases from V and 2 from J; bases not matched to a gene: 7. There are 14 residues in the CDR3.

The chain recombines TRBV19 with TRBJ2-1; 12 bases line up with TRBD2. The CDR3 sequence is 15 residues long. Germline trimming cut 4 bases from V and 7 bases from J; bases unmatched to any gene: 5. The germline CDR1 and CDR2 sequences are LNHDA and SQIVND (reference sequence). This chain's CDR3 is CASSSTSGGSNEQFF. The CDR3, as DNA: TGTGCCAGTAGTAGCACTAGCGGGGGGTCGAATGAGCAGTTCTTC.

In its sample, this clone was seen once. Other DNA sequences in the sample encode the same CDR3. The chain employs TRBV5-1 and TRBJ1-1; tentative D call: TRBD1 (5 bases). The V gene lost 1 base and the J gene lost 0 bases, with 7 bases spanning the gap. The germline V gene encodes CDR1 SGHRS and CDR2 YFSETQ. The CDR3 is 14 residues long. The CDR3 spells CASSLSGMNTEAFF. The CDR3 bases are TGCGCCAGCAGCTTGTCAGGGATGAACACTGAAGCTTTCTTT.

This clone was counted between two and nine times. The chain recombines TRBV12-3 or TRBV12-4 with TRBJ2-5; possible D gene TRBD2, 6 bases. The CDR3 extends over 13 amino acids. The V and J ends lost 7 bases and 5 bases respectively, with 14 bases between them. Here the CDR3 reads CASTTRESETQYF. The CDR3 nucleotides read TGTGCCAGCACCACCCGGGAGTCGGAGACCCAGTACTTC.

In DNA form, the CDR3 reads TGTGCCAGCAGCCCCGACCAGCGGGGGGGCAGGGAGACCCAGTACTTC. Translation gives CASSPDQRGGRETQYF. V and J are TRBV7-9 and TRBJ2-5, with 10 bases lining up with TRBD2. Germline-derived CDR1 and CDR2 are SEHNR and FQNEAQ (reference sequence). Trimming at V came to 5 bases and at J to 5 bases, leaving 11 bases not matched to a gene. This CDR3 has 16 residues.

V and J are TRBV6-2 or TRBV6-3 and TRBJ1-4; 7 nucleotides align to TRBD1. Germline loops: CDR1 MNHEY, CDR2 SVGEGT. The CDR3 runs 15 residues. Unmatched junction bases numbered 9, after V lost 6 bases and J lost 5 bases. The CDR3 reads CASSRGGQRNEKLFF. The DNA for the CDR3 is TGTGCCAGCAGCCGTGGGGGACAGCGGAATGAAAAACTGTTTTTT.

The V gene is TRBV5-1, the J gene TRBJ2-7; the match to TRBD2 covers 10 bases. The junction had 9 bases not matched to a gene; V was cut back by 2 bases and J by 4 bases. The CDR3 loop spans 16 amino acids. CDR1 is SGHRS, CDR2 YFSETQ, per germline. CDR3 region: CASSLAGGNRIYEQYF. CDR3 bases: TGCGCCAGCAGCTTAGCGGGGGGGAATCGGATATACGAGCAGTACTTC.

The chain combines TRBV5-8 with TRBJ2-5, with TRBD2 as a possible D gene (6 bases). Germline V gene sequence: CDR1 SGHTS, CDR2 YDEGEE. The length of the CDR3 is 15 residues. Deletions cut 4 bases from V and 5 bases from J, with 18 bases between. The CDR3, as DNA: TGTGCCAGCAGCGGAGGTGTGACTGGGAGGGAGACCCAGTACTTC. Its translation is CASSGGVTGRETQYF.

This chain links TRBV6-2 or TRBV6-3 with TRBJ2-7; weak D call: TRBD2 (5 bases). V dropped 0 bases and J dropped 5 bases, with 8 bases sitting between them. Germline values: CDR1 MNHEY, CDR2 SVGEGT. This CDR3 has 13 amino acids. For the CDR3, the DNA is TGTGCCAGCAGTTACTCTGGGAGCAACGAGCAGTACTTC. This translates into CASSYSGSNEQYF.

This clone has a single count. The chain couples TRBV19 to TRBJ2-7; D is unresolved. The CDR3 length is 16 residues. Trimming cost V 5 bases and J 0 bases, with 17 bases left between them. Germline V CDR1 and CDR2: LNHDA, SQIVND (reference sequence). Written as DNA, the CDR3 is TGTGCCAGTAGTCCCCAGACTGACGCCAGCTCCTACGAGCAGTACTTC. Encoded protein: CASSPQTDASSYEQYF. The full variable domain, its missing parts supplied by reference TRBV19 and TRBJ2-7, is DGGITQSPKYLFRKEGQNVTLSCEQNLNHDAMYWYRQDPGQGLRLIYYSQIVNDFQKGDIAEGYSVSREKKESFPLTVTSAQKNPTAFYLCASSPQTDASSYEQYFGPGTRLTVT.

The rearrangement uses TRBV19 and TRBJ2-7; D is unresolved. V lost 5 bases, J lost 2 bases, and 13 bases lay in between. The length of the CDR3 is 14 residues. The germline V gene has CDR1 LNHDA and CDR2 SQIVND (reference sequence). This CDR3 reads CASSAPDSAYEQYF. CDR3 nucleotide sequence: TGTGCCAGTAGTGCCCCAGATTCTGCCTACGAGCAGTACTTC.

The chain recombines TRBV28 with TRBJ2-7; D is perhaps TRBD2 (5 bases). The CDR3 loop spans 15 amino acids. The germline CDR1 and CDR2 sequences are MDHEN and SYDVKM. Deletions cut 3 bases from V and 3 bases from J, with 15 bases between. CDR3 sequence: CASSFFRGTGYEQYF. The CDR3 nucleotides are TGTGCCAGCAGTTTTTTCCGGGGAACCGGCTACGAGCAGTACTTC.

The V call is TRBV2, the J call TRBJ2-7; TRBD2 is a possible D gene (6 bases). CDR1 and CDR2 from the germline V gene are SNHLY and FYNNEI. This CDR3 spans 15 amino acids. With 2 bases removed from V and 2 bases from J, the gap between germline ends came to 13 bases. DNA for the CDR3: TGTGCCAGCAGTGAAAGACCGGGAGCCCCCTACGAGCAGTACTTC. Protein sequence: CASSERPGAPYEQYF. The full variable domain, its missing parts supplied by reference TRBV2 and TRBJ2-7, is EPEVTQTPSHQVTQMGQEVILRCVPISNHLYFYWYRQILGQKVEFLVSFYNNEISEKSEIFDDQFSVERPDGSNFTLKIRSTKLEDSAMYFCASSERPGAPYEQYFGPGTRLTVT.

V usage is TRBV6-2 or TRBV6-3 and J usage is TRBJ2-7; 15 nucleotides line up with TRBD2. Germline-derived CDR1 and CDR2 are MNHEY and SVGEGT. This CDR3 comprises 20 residues. J lost 2 bases, V lost 0 bases, and 11 bases had no gene match. CDR3 bases: TGTGCCAGCAGTTACTCCAGGGGACTAGCGGGAGGAGGTATAACCTACGAGCAGTACTTC. It translates to CASSYSRGLAGGGITYEQYF.

The CDR3 DNA reads as TGTGCCAGCAGTGCCCAGGGGGGTTACGAGCAGTACTTC. Encoded protein: CASSAQGGYEQYF. The chain recombines TRBV2 with TRBJ2-7; D might be TRBD1 (7 bases). Germline lookup yields CDR1 SNHLY and CDR2 FYNNEI. The V end lost 4 bases, the J end lost 4 bases, and 11 bases lay between the germline ends. The length of the CDR3 is 13 residues.

The V gene is TRBV18, the J gene TRBJ1-1, with no clear D. CDR1 is KGHSH and CDR2 is LQKENI in the germline V gene. The V end lost 2 bases, the J end lost 5 bases, and 6 bases lay between the germline ends. This CDR3 has 12 residues. The CDR3 here is CASSPRETEAFF. The CDR3 DNA sequence: TGTGCCAGCTCACCAAGGGAGACTGAAGCTTTCTTT.

This clone appeared once. The V call is TRBV18, the J call TRBJ1-2; D possibly corresponds to TRBD1 (6 bases). Germline V gene data show CDR1 as KGHSH and CDR2 as LQKENI. The CDR3 totals 16 residues. V shed 2 bases and J shed 3 bases, with 16 bases lying between them. In nucleotides, the CDR3 is TGTGCCAGCTCACCATCCGCGACGACAGGCTACTATGGCTACACCTTC. Its translation: CASSPSATTGYYGYTF. The full variable domain, completed using reference TRBV18 and TRBJ1-2, is NAGVMQNPRHLVRRRGQEARLRCSPMKGHSHVYWYRQLPEEGLKFMVYLQKENIIDESGMPKERFSAEFPKEGPSILRIQQVVRGDSAAYFCASSPSATTGYYGYTFGSGTRLTVV.

The chain uses TRBV18 and TRBJ2-7, with 10 nucleotides matching TRBD1. Germline V CDR1 and CDR2: KGHSH, LQKENI. This CDR3 has 15 amino acids. Losses at the gene ends were 5 bases for V and 5 bases for J; bases not matched to a gene: 9. CDR3 amino acids: CASSSTGQGKNEQYF. Written as DNA, the CDR3 is TGTGCCAGCTCATCAACGGGACAGGGGAAAAACGAGCAGTACTTC.

The chain recombines TRBV12-3 or TRBV12-4 with TRBJ1-2; no firm D call. This CDR3 is built from 12 residues. Trimming cost V 2 bases and J 8 bases, with 9 bases left between them. For the CDR3, the DNA is TGTGCCAGCAGTTTACAACGCGGCGGCTACACCTTC. It codes for CASSLQRGGYTF.